The present T cell receptor (beta chain) was sequenced within a study of cytomegalovirus exposure and HLA in healthy donors. Whole-study results and caveats: Later analysis associated a missense DCLRE1C variant with TCR beta V- and J-gene trimming. Among TCR beta chains, those listed as cytomegalovirus-associated numbered fewer than 200.

Losses at the gene ends were 4 bases for V and 0 bases for J; bases not matched to a gene: 21. CDR3 length: 21 residues. Germline V gene data show CDR1 as MNHEY and CDR2 as SMNVEV (reference sequence). The PCR employed 60 Vbeta primers together with 13 Jbeta primers. Only in-frame clones appear in the TCRdb table, and some are missing; sequencing was by immunoSEQ multiplex PCR. The sample lists just under 250,000 clones; around 76% were seen once. A remark on this clone: No antigen is known for it.

The sequenced material came from PBMCs. This chain connects TRBV27 to TRBJ1-5, with TRBD1 matching over 7 bases. The receptor was isolated from a woman aged 40 to 50 in good health and CMV-seropositive. The chain's CDR3 is CASSSDAGGKQGKYSNQPQHF. Here the CDR3 DNA reads TGTGCCAGCAGTTCCGACGCAGGGGGAAAGCAGGGGAAATATAGCAATCAGCCCCAGCATTTT.